These T cell receptor beta chains were read from a single sample in a study of cytomegalovirus exposure and HLA in healthy donors. Sequencing was performed with immunoSEQ multiplex PCR; in TCRdb, only in-frame clones are kept and a portion is missing. The top ten hold more than 4% of the sample, which has over 150,000 clones, around 85% seen once. Sequenced: PBMCs. The receptors derive from a man in his forties in good health and CMV-seronegative. The CDR3 runs from the conserved cysteine through the conserved F or W. D genes are given only for firm matches. Clone size is shown for a subset of rows, as once, few, many or a class of expanded clone.

v_gene	j_gene	abundance	d_gene	CDR3aa	CDR3nt
TRBV7-8	TRBJ1-4	-	-	CASSFRGRGLEEKLFF	TGTGCCAGCAGCTTTAGGGGAAGGGGGTTGGAGGAAAAACTGTTTTTT
TRBV27	TRBJ2-7	-	TRBD2	CASTTGAGGTYEQYF	TGTGCCAGCACCACTGGCGCGGGGGGGACCTACGAGCAGTACTTC
TRBV12-5	TRBJ2-7	few	-	CASRSMVTYEQYF	TGTGCTAGTCGGAGTATGGTAACCTACGAGCAGTACTTC
TRBV16	TRBJ1-2	-	-	CASSQGSSTYGYTF	TGTGCCAGCTCCCAGGGATCCTCTACCTATGGCTACACCTTC
TRBV6-6	TRBJ2-1	-	-	CAAGSYNEQFF	TGTGCCGCCGGGAGTTACAATGAGCAGTTCTTC
TRBV5-6	TRBJ2-7	-	TRBD1	CASSPIATPGQSSYEQYF	TGTGCCAGCAGCCCTATCGCAACCCCGGGACAGAGCTCCTACGAGCAGTACTTC
TRBV29-1	TRBJ2-5	-	-	CSVEEEGGHWQETQYF	TGCAGCGTTGAGGAGGAGGGGGGGCATTGGCAAGAGACCCAGTACTTC
TRBV7-9	TRBJ2-2	few	-	CASSRGQVNTGELFF	TGTGCCAGCAGCCGCGGACAAGTTAACACCGGGGAGCTGTTTTTT
TRBV19	TRBJ1-4	-	-	CASGTGVGVTNEKLFF	TGTGCCAGCGGGACGGGAGTCGGGGTCACTAATGAAAAACTGTTTTTT
TRBV5-1	TRBJ2-1	few	-	CASSLAGNNEQFF	TGCGCCAGCAGCTTGGCGGGGAACAATGAGCAGTTCTTC
TRBV5-1	TRBJ2-7	-	TRBD1	CASSLKDRGNEQYF	TGCGCCAGCAGCTTGAAGGACAGGGGGAACGAGCAGTACTTC
TRBV6-5	TRBJ2-7	once	-	CASSSRVYEQYF	TGTGCCAGCAGTTCCCGAGTCTACGAGCAGTACTTC
TRBV7-3	TRBJ2-5	-	TRBD2	CASSFGRAGNQETQYF	TGTGCCAGCAGCTTTGGGAGAGCGGGGAACCAAGAGACCCAGTACTTC
TRBV7-3	TRBJ2-3	-	-	CASSLRRGLGADTQYF	TGTGCCAGCAGCTTGAGACGGGGGTTAGGGGCGGATACGCAGTATTTT
TRBV11-2	TRBJ1-2	-	-	CASSLDGQGPIHGYTF	TGTGCCAGCAGCTTAGATGGCCAGGGTCCTATTCATGGCTACACCTTC
TRBV2	TRBJ2-1	-	TRBD1	CASSGQGAREQFF	TGTGCCAGCAGTGGTCAGGGGGCTCGTGAGCAGTTCTTC
TRBV10-3	TRBJ2-7	-	TRBD1	CAIGQGAYEQYF	TGTGCCATCGGGCAGGGGGCCTACGAGCAGTACTTC
TRBV6-5	TRBJ1-2	-	-	CASSYLGAYGYTF	TGTGCCAGCAGTTACTTAGGGGCCTATGGCTACACCTTC
TRBV6-5	TRBJ2-3	-	TRBD2	CASSYGAGGGRDTQYF	TGTGCCAGCAGTTACGGGGCGGGGGGCGGTAGAGATACGCAGTATTTT
TRBV4-2	TRBJ2-3	-	TRBD2	CASSPGLADTDTQYF	TGTGCCAGCAGCCCGGGACTAGCGGACACAGATACGCAGTATTTT
TRBV11-1	TRBJ1-1	-	TRBD1	CASSLAGGFTEAFF	TGTGCCAGCAGCTTAGCAGGGGGCTTCACTGAAGCTTTCTTT
TRBV7-9	TRBJ2-7	-	-	CASSLIEGAVYEQYF	TGTGCCAGCAGCTTAATAGAGGGAGCGGTCTACGAGCAGTACTTC
TRBV5-1	TRBJ1-2	-	TRBD1	CASSLGGQTGYTF	TGCGCCAGCAGCTTGGGGGGACAGACCGGCTACACCTTC
TRBV29-1	TRBJ2-1	-	-	CSVADGVFNEQFF	TGCAGCGTCGCGGACGGGGTTTTTAATGAGCAGTTCTTC
TRBV5-1	TRBJ2-2	many	-	CASSGQGSTSTGELFF	TGCGCCAGCAGTGGCCAGGGCAGTACCTCCACCGGGGAGCTGTTTTTT
TRBV6-5	TRBJ1-1	-	-	CASSYSGRALSEAFF	TGTGCCAGCAGTTACTCGGGCAGGGCTCTTTCTGAAGCTTTCTTT
TRBV5-1	TRBJ1-1	-	-	CASSLGDTNTEAFF	TGCGCCAGCAGCCTAGGTGATACGAACACTGAAGCTTTCTTT
TRBV9	TRBJ1-6	few	-	CASRREGPLHF	TGTGCCAGCAGAAGGGAGGGACCCCTCCACTTT
TRBV2	TRBJ1-5	-	-	CASRTQGDSNQPQHF	TGTGCCAGCAGGACACAGGGTGATAGCAATCAGCCCCAGCATTTT
TRBV5-1	TRBJ1-1	-	-	CASSPGALGGTEAFF	TGCGCCAGCAGCCCTGGAGCTCTTGGTGGAACTGAAGCTTTCTTT
TRBV6-1	TRBJ1-2	few	-	CASTQGPNYGYTF	TGTGCCAGCACCCAGGGTCCAAACTATGGCTACACCTTC
TRBV11-1	TRBJ2-3	-	-	CASSLISGVGTDTQYF	TGTGCCAGCAGCTTAATCTCAGGGGTGGGCACAGATACGCAGTATTTT
TRBV9	TRBJ2-4	-	TRBD1	CASSVNPGQGQNIQYF	TGTGCCAGCAGCGTAAACCCGGGACAGGGGCAAAACATTCAGTACTTC
TRBV6-1	TRBJ1-5	-	-	CASSGQSNQPQHF	TGTGCCAGCAGTGGACAGAGCAATCAGCCCCAGCATTTT
TRBV29-1	TRBJ2-3	-	TRBD2	CSVPPAGGRTDTQYF	TGCAGCGTTCCCCCGGCGGGGGGGCGAACAGATACGCAGTATTTT
TRBV7-8	TRBJ2-3	-	TRBD2	CASSLSLSGGDADTQYF	TGTGCCAGCAGCTTATCCCTTAGCGGGGGGGACGCAGATACGCAGTATTTT
TRBV6-1	TRBJ2-7	-	-	CASSEKRLGRQGISYEQYF	TGTGCCAGCAGTGAAAAACGGCTCGGGCGGCAGGGGATTTCCTACGAGCAGTACTTC
TRBV5-1	TRBJ2-1	few	-	CASSLNTGSQEQFF	TGCGCCAGCAGCTTAAACACAGGGTCCCAGGAGCAGTTCTTC
TRBV6-4	TRBJ2-2	-	-	CASGQNTGELFF	TGTGCCAGTGGACAGAACACCGGGGAGCTGTTTTTT